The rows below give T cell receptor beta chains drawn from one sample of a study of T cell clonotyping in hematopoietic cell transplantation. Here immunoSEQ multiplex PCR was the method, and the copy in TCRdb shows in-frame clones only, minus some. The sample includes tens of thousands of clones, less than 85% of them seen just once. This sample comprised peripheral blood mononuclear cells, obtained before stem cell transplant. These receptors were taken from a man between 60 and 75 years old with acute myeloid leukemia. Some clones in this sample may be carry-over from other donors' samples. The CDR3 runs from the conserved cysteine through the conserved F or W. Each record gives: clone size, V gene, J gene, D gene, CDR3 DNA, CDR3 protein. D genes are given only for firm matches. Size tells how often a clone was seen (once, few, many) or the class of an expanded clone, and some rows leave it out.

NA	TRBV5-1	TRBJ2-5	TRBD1	TGCGCCAGCAGGACTGCAGGGGGAGAGACCCAGTACTTC	CASRTAGGETQYF
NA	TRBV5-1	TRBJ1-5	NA	TGCGCCAGCAGCTTGGGCAGGGACGGTCAGCCCCAGCATTTT	CASSLGRDGQPQHF
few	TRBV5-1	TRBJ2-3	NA	TGCGCCAGCGAAGGAGGGTCTAGCACAGATACGCAGTATTTT	CASEGGSSTDTQYF
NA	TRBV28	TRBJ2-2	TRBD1	TGTGCCAGCAGTTTTAGTGTCGGACAGGGTTTCACCGGGGAGCTGTTTTTT	CASSFSVGQGFTGELFF
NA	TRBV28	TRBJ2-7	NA	TGTGCCAGCAGTTCCTGGACCGTCTACGAGCAGTACTTC	CASSSWTVYEQYF
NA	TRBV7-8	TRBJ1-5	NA	TGTGCCAGCAGCTTAGATCGGTGGGATAATCAGCCCCAGCATTTT	CASSLDRWDNQPQHF
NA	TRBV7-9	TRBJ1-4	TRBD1	TGTGCCAGCAGCTCGACAGGGGCGGCAATCGGGGAAAAACTGTTTTTT	CASSSTGAAIGEKLFF
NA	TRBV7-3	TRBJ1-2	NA	TGTGCCAGCAGCTTAACGGCGGCCGGGCCTGATGGCTACACCTTC	CASSLTAAGPDGYTF
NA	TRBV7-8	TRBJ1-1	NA	TGTGCCAGCAGCTTACTCCAGGGAACTGTAGACACTGAAGCTTTCTTT	CASSLLQGTVDTEAFF
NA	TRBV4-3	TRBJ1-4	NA	TGCGCCAGCAGCCAAGTGGTAGGGGAAAAACTGTTTTTT	CASSQVVGEKLFF
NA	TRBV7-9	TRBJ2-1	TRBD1	TGTGCCAGCAGTTCCGGGACAGGGTCATACAATGAGCAGTTCTTC	CASSSGTGSYNEQFF
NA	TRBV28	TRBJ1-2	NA	TGTGCCAGCAGTTTATCGACCCCTGGACAGATCTATGGCTACACCTTC	CASSLSTPGQIYGYTF
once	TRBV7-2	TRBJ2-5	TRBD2	TGTGCCAGCAGCTTAGCGGTGGCGGGGGGACCACTCAATTGGGGAGAGACCCAGTACTTC	CASSLAVAGGPLNWGETQYF
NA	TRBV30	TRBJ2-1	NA	TGTGCCTGGAGGGACCCCAGGGACTACAATGAGCAGTTCTTC	CAWRDPRDYNEQFF
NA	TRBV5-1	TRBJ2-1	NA	TGCGCCAGCAGCGGGACTGGTTCAAGCTCCTACAATGAGCAGTTCTTC	CASSGTGSSSYNEQFF
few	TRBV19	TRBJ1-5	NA	TGTGCCAGTAGTATTCTAGAGAATCAGCCCCAGCATTTT	CASSILENQPQHF
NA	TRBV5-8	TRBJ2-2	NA	TGTGCCAGCAGCTTGAACGTCAAGAACACCGGGGAGCTGTTTTTT	CASSLNVKNTGELFF
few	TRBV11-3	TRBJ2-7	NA	TGTGCCAGCAGCTTGGGCAGGTCGACCTACGAGCAGTACTTC	CASSLGRSTYEQYF
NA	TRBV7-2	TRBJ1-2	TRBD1	TGTGCCAGCAGCTTAGTGGGGGACAGTAATAACTATGGCTACACCTTC	CASSLVGDSNNYGYTF
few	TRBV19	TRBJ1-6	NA	TGTGCCAGTACGGCCGGGCTTTTCAATTCACCCCTCCACTTT	CASTAGLFNSPLHF
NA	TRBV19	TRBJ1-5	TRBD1	TGTGCCAGTAGGGACAGGGGAAGCAATCAGCCCCAGCATTTT	CASRDRGSNQPQHF
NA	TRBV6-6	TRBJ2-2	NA	TGTGCCAGCATCCCACCGAACACCGGGGAGCTGTTTTTT	CASIPPNTGELFF
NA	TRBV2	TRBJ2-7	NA	TGTGCCAGCAGTCGCGGGGAATGGGCGCAGTACTTC	CASSRGEWAQYF
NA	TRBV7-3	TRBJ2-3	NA	TGTGCCAGCAGCCCCCCCGGGGGAGGCACAGATACGCAGTATTTT	CASSPPGGGTDTQYF
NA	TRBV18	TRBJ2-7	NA	TGTGCCAGCTCACCACTCGAGGGCTACGAGCAGTACTTC	CASSPLEGYEQYF
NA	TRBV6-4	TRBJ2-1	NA	TGTGCCAGCAGTGAACCCGCTAGGAATGGTGAGCAGTTCTTC	CASSEPARNGEQFF
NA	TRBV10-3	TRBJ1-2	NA	TGTGCCATCAGGGAATATGGCTACACCTTC	CAIREYGYTF
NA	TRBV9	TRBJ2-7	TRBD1	TGTGCCAGCAGCGTCGGGACAGGGGGCTTCTACGAGCAGTACTTC	CASSVGTGGFYEQYF
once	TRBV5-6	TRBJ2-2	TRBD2	TGTGCCAGCAGCAATAGCGGGGTAAACACCGGGGAGCTGTTTTTT	CASSNSGVNTGELFF
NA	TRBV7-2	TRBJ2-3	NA	TGTGCCAGCAGCCCCCCGCTCACAGATACGCAGTATTTT	CASSPPLTDTQYF
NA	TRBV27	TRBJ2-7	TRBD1	TGTGCCAGCAGTCCCGGGACAGGGGCCCACGAGCAGTACTTC	CASSPGTGAHEQYF
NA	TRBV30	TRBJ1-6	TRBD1	TGTGCCTGGAGTCCAGGTCGGGACAGGGGAATGAGTTCACCCCTCCACTTT	CAWSPGRDRGMSSPLHF
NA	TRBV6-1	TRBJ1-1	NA	TGTGCCAGTACCATTCAAACCATGAACACTGAAGCTTTCTTT	CASTIQTMNTEAFF
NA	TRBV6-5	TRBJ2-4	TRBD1	TGTGCCAGCAGTTATTCAGACAGGGCCCCCAACATTCAGTACTTC	CASSYSDRAPNIQYF
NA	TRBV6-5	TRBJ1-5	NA	TGTGCCAGCAGCCCGGGCGGGGGTGGCAATCAGCCCCAGCATTTT	CASSPGGGGNQPQHF
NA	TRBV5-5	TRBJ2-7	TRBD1	TGTGCCAGCAGCCCCTCGACAGGGGGACTCTACGAGCAGTACTTC	CASSPSTGGLYEQYF
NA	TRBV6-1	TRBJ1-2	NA	TGTGCCAGCAGTGCGGGACTCTTTCAAAATGGCTACACCTTC	CASSAGLFQNGYTF
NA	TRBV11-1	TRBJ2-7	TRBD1	TGTGCCAGCAGCGTTACCGGGACAGGGCCCTACGAGCAGTACTTC	CASSVTGTGPYEQYF
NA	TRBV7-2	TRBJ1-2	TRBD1	TGTGCCAGCAGGAGACAGGGGGCTGTCAACTATGGCTACACCTTC	CASRRQGAVNYGYTF
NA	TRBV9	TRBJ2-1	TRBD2	TGTGCCAGCAGCATTCTAGCGGGCTACAATGAGCAGTTCTTC	CASSILAGYNEQFF
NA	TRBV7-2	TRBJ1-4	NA	TGTGCCAGCAGCCCCAACAGGGTAGAATATGAAAAACTGTTTTTT	CASSPNRVEYEKLFF